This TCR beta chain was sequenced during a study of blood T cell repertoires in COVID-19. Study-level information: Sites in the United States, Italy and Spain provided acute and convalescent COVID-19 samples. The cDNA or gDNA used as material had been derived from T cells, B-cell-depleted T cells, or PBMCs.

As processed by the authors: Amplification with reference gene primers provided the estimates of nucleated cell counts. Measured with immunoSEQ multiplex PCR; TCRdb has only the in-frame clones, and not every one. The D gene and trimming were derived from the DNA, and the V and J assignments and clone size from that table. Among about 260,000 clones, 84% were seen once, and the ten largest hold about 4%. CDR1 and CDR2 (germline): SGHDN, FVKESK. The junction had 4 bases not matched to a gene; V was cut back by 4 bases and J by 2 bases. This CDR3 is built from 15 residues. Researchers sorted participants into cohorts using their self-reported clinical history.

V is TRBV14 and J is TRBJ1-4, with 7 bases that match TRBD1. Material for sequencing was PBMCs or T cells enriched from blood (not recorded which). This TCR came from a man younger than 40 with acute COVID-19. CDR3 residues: CASSLQGVTNEKLFF. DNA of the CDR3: TGTGCCAGCAGCCTTCAGGGGGTTACTAATGAAAAACTGTTTTTT.